This entry is about one T cell receptor beta chain. The antigen it binds to is not known. One base away there is no much larger clone; base qualities are not given. Library method: the immunoSEQ multiplex PCR assay. In the authors' own workflow: A statistical classification framework was developed to diagnose cytomegalovirus status using the catalog of TCR beta chain sequences. TCRdb retrieved this table from immuneACCESS and kept in-frame rearrangements only. Not all clones are present; in checked studies, unresolved V genes account for under half, and no reason is known for the remainder. The DNA gave D and trimming, while V, J and clone size come from that table. Recorded for this sample are about 240,000 clones; more than 75% of them occurred a single time. Together, the top ten hold 0.95% to 1.5% of the sample. This specimen comes from a study of cytomegalovirus exposure and HLA in healthy donors (TCRdb year 2017). Notes on the research overall: The 500 to 800 repertoires of the first cohort and the 95 to 150 validation repertoires were produced on the same platform, according to a later analysis. The study aimed to test whether cataloging public T cell receptors could reveal signatures of past pathogen exposure. In addition to the first cohort of 666 subjects, a separate validation cohort of approximately 130 different subjects was used. The study combined high-throughput TCR immunosequencing, statistical association of individual TCRs with disease status, and machine learning to predict cytomegalovirus infection status.

The germline V gene (reference sequence) sets CDR1 to GTSNPN and CDR2 to SVGIG. The CDR3 goes from the cysteine to the phenylalanine over 12 residues. Left in the record is the CDR3 DNA by itself, 36 bases read in frame from the first base. V is pared back by 1 base and J by 5 bases, with 8 bases lying between the germline termini. The donors belonged to the validation cohort of around 130 subjects, which was separate from the roughly 670-subject first cohort. Study-wide conclusions, independent of this receptor: A total of about 150 TCR beta chains were listed by the study as associated with cytomegalovirus. A later analysis lacked HLA typing for the validation cohort, so it scored co-occurrence in that cohort across all 110 or so repertoires. In vitro tests confirmed that a few of the cytomegalovirus-associated TCR beta chains recognize cytomegalovirus antigens. The classifier was reported to diagnose cytomegalovirus status with high specificity and sensitivity in both the original and validation cohorts. It was suggested by the authors that the approach could potentially be generalized to other disease states and immunological phenotypes. Across donors, most TCR sequences were observed very rarely, whereas some public TCRs were present in many individuals. In a later analysis, TCRs clustered in the first cohort were found to also tend to co-occur in the approximately 110 validation repertoires, with 94% of cluster scores above 0.

The chain was built from TRBV30 and TRBJ1-2, with TRBD1 tentatively as D gene (5 bases match). Sequenced: PBMCs. The clonotype comes from a young woman in good health and CMV-seropositive. The nucleotide sequence reads as follows: TGTGCCTGGAGTGAGACAGCTTATGGCTACACCTTC. Its coded protein is CAWSETAYGYTF.